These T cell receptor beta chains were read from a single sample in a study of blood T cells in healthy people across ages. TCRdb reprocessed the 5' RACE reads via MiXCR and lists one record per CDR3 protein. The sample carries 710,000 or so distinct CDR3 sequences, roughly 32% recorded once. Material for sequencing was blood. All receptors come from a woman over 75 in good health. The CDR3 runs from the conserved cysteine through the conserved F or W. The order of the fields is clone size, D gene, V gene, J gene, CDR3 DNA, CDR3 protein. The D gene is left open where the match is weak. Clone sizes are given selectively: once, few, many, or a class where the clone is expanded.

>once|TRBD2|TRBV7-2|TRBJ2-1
TGTGCCAGCAGCTTCGGGACTAGTAACTACAATGAGCAGTTCTTC
CASSFGTSNYNEQFF
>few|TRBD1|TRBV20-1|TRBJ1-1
TGCAGTGCTGCGAAGTCCGGGACAGGGTTTTCAACTGAAGCTTTCTTT
CSAAKSGTGFSTEAFF
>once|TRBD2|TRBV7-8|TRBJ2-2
TGTGCCAGCAGCTTAGCGCTAGCGGGGGGCAACACCGGGGAGCTGTTTTTT
CASSLALAGGNTGELFF
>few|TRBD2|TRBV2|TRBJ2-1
TGTGCCAGCAGTGAGAGACTAGCGGGGGGGGTGAGCTCCTACAATGAGCAGTTCTTC
CASSERLAGGVSSYNEQFF
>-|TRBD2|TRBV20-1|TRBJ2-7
TGCAGTGCTAGAGAAAGAGGGTCTAGCGGGGTCCACGAGCAGTACTTC
CSARERGSSGVHEQYF
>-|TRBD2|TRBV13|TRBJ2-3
TGTGCCAGCAGCTTTAAGCGGGGGGCCTCAGATACGCAGTATTTT
CASSFKRGASDTQYF
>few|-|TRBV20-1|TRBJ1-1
TGCAGTGCTAGCATTTATGGCAGGGTAAACACTGAAGCTTTCTTT
CSASIYGRVNTEAFF
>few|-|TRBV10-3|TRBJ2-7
TGTGCCACAGAGGGGATAAACTCCTACGAGCAGTACTTC
CATEGINSYEQYF
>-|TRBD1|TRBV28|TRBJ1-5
TGTGCCAGCAGTTTATGGGGGAAGGGGGCTGATCAGCCCCAGCATTTT
CASSLWGKGADQPQHF
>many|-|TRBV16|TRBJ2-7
TGTGCCAGCAGCCAATCCCGACAGGCCTACGAGCAGTACTTC
CASSQSRQAYEQYF
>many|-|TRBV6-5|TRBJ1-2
TGTGCCAGCAGTTACTCGGATTTAGGGGTTGGAGGCTACACCTTC
CASSYSDLGVGGYTF
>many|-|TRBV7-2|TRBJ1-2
TGTGCCAGCAGCTTATCTCGGGCCCAAGGGTATGGCTACACCTTC
CASSLSRAQGYGYTF
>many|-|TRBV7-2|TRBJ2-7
TGTGCCAGCGCCTACGGAGGGTACGGGACACTGTTACCCCACGAGCAGTACTTC
CASAYGGYGTLLPHEQYF
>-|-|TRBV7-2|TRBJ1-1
TGTGCCAGCAGCCTACTGACAGCCGCTTTCTTT
CASSLLTAAFF
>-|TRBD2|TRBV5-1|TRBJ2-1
TGCGCCAGCAGCATGAGCGGGGGGACCTACAATGAGCAGTTCTTC
CASSMSGGTYNEQFF
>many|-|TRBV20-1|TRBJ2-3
TGCAGTGCTCTTCTACTAGCAAGTAACACAGATACGCAGTATTTT
CSALLLASNTDTQYF
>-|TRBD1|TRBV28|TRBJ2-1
TGTGCCAGCAGCCCCCCCCCGGGACAGGGGGCGAATGAGCAGTTCTTC
CASSPPPGQGANEQFF
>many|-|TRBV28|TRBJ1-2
TGTGCCAGCAGCCTTATGTCCTATGGCTACACCTTC
CASSLMSYGYTF
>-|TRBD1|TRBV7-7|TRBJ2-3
TGTGCTAGCAGCCCCTTGGACAGGGTGGCAGATACGCAGTATTTT
CASSPLDRVADTQYF
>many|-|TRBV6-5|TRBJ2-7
TGTGCCAGCAGTAAAACAGGGTTGAGCTCCTACGAGCAGTACTTC
CASSKTGLSSYEQYF
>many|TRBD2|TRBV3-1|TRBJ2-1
TGTGCCAGCAGCCTACCGACTAGCCTTTACAATGAGCAGTTCTTC
CASSLPTSLYNEQFF
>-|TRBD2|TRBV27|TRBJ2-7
TGTGCCAGCAGTTATAGCGGGGGGGGATACGAGCAGTACTTC
CASSYSGGGYEQYF
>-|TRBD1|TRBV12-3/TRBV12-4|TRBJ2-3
TGTGCCAGCAGCTCGGACAGGGACGAGGGCACAGATACGGAGTATTTT
CASSSDRDEGTDTEYF
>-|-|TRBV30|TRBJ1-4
TGTGCCTGGACTCAGGATGAAAAACTGTTTTTT
CAWTQDEKLFF
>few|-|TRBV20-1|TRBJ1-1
TGCAGTGCTGGGGAAGTGAGGTTGGAAGCTTTCTTT
CSAGEVRLEAFF
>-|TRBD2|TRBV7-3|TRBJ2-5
TGTGCCAGCAGCTCTACAGCGGGAGTAGTGGAGACCCAGTACTTC
CASSSTAGVVETQYF
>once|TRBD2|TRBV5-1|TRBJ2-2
TGCGCCAGCAGCCCGGGGACTAGCGGGGGGCACACCGGGGAGCTGTTTTTT
CASSPGTSGGHTGELFF
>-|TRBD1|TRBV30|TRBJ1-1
TGTGCCTGGAGTGTACCTCGGACAGGGGCCGTGAACACTGAAGCTTTCTTT
CAWSVPRTGAVNTEAFF
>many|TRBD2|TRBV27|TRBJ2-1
TGTGCCAGCAGTTTATCGTCGGGACTAGCGGGGGGGTACAATGAGCAGTTCTTC
CASSLSSGLAGGYNEQFF
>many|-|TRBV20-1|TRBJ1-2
TGCAGTGCTGATTCCAGACAGAGTCTTAACTATGGCTACACCTTC
CSADSRQSLNYGYTF
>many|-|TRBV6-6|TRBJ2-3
TGTGCCAGCAGTATGGACCGCATCGACACAGATACGCAGTATTTT
CASSMDRIDTDTQYF
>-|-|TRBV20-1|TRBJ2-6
TGCAGTGCCGTCCCGAGGTCCGGGGCCAACGTCCTGACTTTC
CSAVPRSGANVLTF
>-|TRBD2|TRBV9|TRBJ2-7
TGTGCCAGCAGCGATAGCGGGGATTCCTACGAGCAGTACTTC
CASSDSGDSYEQYF
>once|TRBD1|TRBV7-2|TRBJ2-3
TGTGCCGGCAGCTTAATAGGGACAGGACGCACAGATACGCAGTATTTT
CAGSLIGTGRTDTQYF
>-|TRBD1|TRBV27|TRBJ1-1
TGTGCCAGCAGTTTATCGGGACAGGGTGCTTTCTTT
CASSLSGQGAFF
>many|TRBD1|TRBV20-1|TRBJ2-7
TGCAGTGCTAGGTTTCACGGGACAGGGGCCCACGAGCAGTACTTC
CSARFHGTGAHEQYF
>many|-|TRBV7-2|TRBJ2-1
TGTGCCAGCAGCTTAGACAGTCCCAATGAGCAGTTCTTC
CASSLDSPNEQFF
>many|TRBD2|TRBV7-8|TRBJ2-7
TGTGCCAGCAGCTTAGTCGGGGGGGGTCGCGACGAGCAGTACTTC
CASSLVGGGRDEQYF
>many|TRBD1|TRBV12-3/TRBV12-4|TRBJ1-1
TGTGCCAGCAGTCCTCCCTCAGGGGGACTTACTGAAGCTTTCTTT
CASSPPSGGLTEAFF
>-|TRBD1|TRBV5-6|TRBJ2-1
TGTGCCAGCAGCTTAGGACAGGGTGAGGGGCAGTTCTTC
CASSLGQGEGQFF
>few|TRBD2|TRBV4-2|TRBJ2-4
TGTGCCAGCAGCCAAAGCGGAGCGGGGGGCTACTACGTGCAGTACTTC
CASSQSGAGGYYVQYF
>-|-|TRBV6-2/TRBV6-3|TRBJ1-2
TGTGCCAGCAGTTCTCCAAAGGGAGGCTACACCTTC
CASSSPKGGYTF
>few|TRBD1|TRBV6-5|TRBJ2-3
TGTGCCAGCAGCACAGACAGGGGGCCTAGAGATACGCAGTATTTT
CASSTDRGPRDTQYF
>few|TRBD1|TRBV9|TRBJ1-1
TGTGCCAGCAGCGCTAGGGACAGGGGGCGGACTGAAGCTTTCTTT
CASSARDRGRTEAFF